This TCR beta chain originates from a study of T cell responses to AZD1222 COVID-19 vaccine. Study-level background: Second-dose timings of about 4 or about 12 weeks were pooled. Study findings and constraints: Reportedly, nearly half the spike-specific TCRs target unmutated variant regions. Donors were largely white British and mainly female; clonal diversity was possibly underestimated.

Produced via immunoSEQ multiplex PCR; TCRdb's table is partial and in-frame only. The sample has approximately 260,000 clones, approximately 93% seen once. Trimming stripped 2 bases from V and 9 bases from J, with 11 bases between. Germline assignment: CDR1 MGHDK and CDR2 SYGVNS. CDR3 length: 13 residues. A word on this clone: Its antigen is unidentified.

Sequencing used peripheral blood, obtained on day 0 of AZD1222 vaccination. The source is an adult in good health. The chain combines TRBV25-1 with TRBJ2-4; D call uncertain. The CDR3 loop reads CASSEDSPTIQYF. The CDR3 region has the DNA TGTGCCAGCAGTGAAGATAGCCCAACCATTCAGTACTTC.